The rows below give T cell receptor beta chains drawn from one sample of a study of T cell changes during pregnancy in multiple sclerosis. The method was immunoSEQ multiplex PCR; TCRdb's version includes in-frame clones alone and lacks a portion of them. This sample has some 70,000 clones; 85% to 95% occur once, and the top ten carry roughly 3.2%. Here the sequenced sample was CD8+ T cells from peripheral blood mononuclear cells, taken in the third trimester of pregnancy. Source of these receptors: a female donor in good health, enrolled as a control in a pregnancy study. Both conserved end residues are part of each CDR3. The order of the fields is V gene, J gene, clone size, D gene, CDR3 DNA, CDR3 protein. D genes are given only for firm matches. Size tells how often a clone was seen (once, few, many) or the class of an expanded clone, and some rows leave it out.

V gene: TRBV15
J gene: TRBJ1-5
clone size: NA
D gene: TRBD1
CDR3 DNA: TGTGCCACCAGCAGAGCCCAGGGGGGACAGAGCAATCAGCCCCAGCATTTT
CDR3 protein: CATSRAQGGQSNQPQHF

V gene: TRBV4-2
J gene: TRBJ2-7
clone size: NA
D gene: TRBD2
CDR3 DNA: TGTGCCAGCAGCCAAGATAGGACTAGCGGGTCTGGGGACTTC
CDR3 protein: CASSQDRTSGSGDF

V gene: TRBV5-6
J gene: TRBJ1-5
clone size: once
D gene: TRBD1
CDR3 DNA: TGTGCCAGCAGCTTGCAACAGGGGATGCAGCCCCAGCATTTT
CDR3 protein: CASSLQQGMQPQHF

V gene: TRBV27
J gene: TRBJ1-5
clone size: NA
D gene: NA
CDR3 DNA: TGTGCCAGCAGTTCTCACCGACAGGACAGCAATCAGCCCCAGCATTTT
CDR3 protein: CASSSHRQDSNQPQHF

V gene: TRBV29-1
J gene: TRBJ1-1
clone size: NA
D gene: NA
CDR3 DNA: TGCAGCGTCCAAGGGGAGGAGGAAGCTTTCTTT
CDR3 protein: CSVQGEEEAFF

V gene: TRBV6-6
J gene: TRBJ2-3
clone size: NA
D gene: NA
CDR3 DNA: TGTGCCAGCAGTACAGGGAGCACAGATACGCAGTATTTT
CDR3 protein: CASSTGSTDTQYF

V gene: TRBV30
J gene: TRBJ1-1
clone size: NA
D gene: NA
CDR3 DNA: TGTGCCTGGGGCCCAGGGGACACTGAAGCTTTCTTT
CDR3 protein: CAWGPGDTEAFF

V gene: TRBV30
J gene: TRBJ2-7
clone size: NA
D gene: NA
CDR3 DNA: TGTGCCTGGAGTGTCCGCGGGGCTGGCAACGAGCAGTACTTC
CDR3 protein: CAWSVRGAGNEQYF

V gene: TRBV4-3
J gene: TRBJ2-3
clone size: NA
D gene: TRBD2
CDR3 DNA: TGCGCCAGCAGCCAAGATCTTCAAGCGGGGGTGGCAGATACGCAGTATTTT
CDR3 protein: CASSQDLQAGVADTQYF

V gene: TRBV2
J gene: TRBJ1-2
clone size: NA
D gene: TRBD1
CDR3 DNA: TGTGCCAGCACTGACCTCGGGACAGATTATTATGGCTACACCTTC
CDR3 protein: CASTDLGTDYYGYTF

V gene: TRBV2
J gene: TRBJ1-1
clone size: few
D gene: TRBD1
CDR3 DNA: TGTGCCAGCGCCGGACAGGGGATGGCTGAAGCTTTCTTT
CDR3 protein: CASAGQGMAEAFF

V gene: TRBV6-1
J gene: TRBJ2-7
clone size: few
D gene: TRBD2
CDR3 DNA: TGTGCCAGCAGTGAAGCGATACTAGCGGGGATGACCATCTACGAGCAGTACTTC
CDR3 protein: CASSEAILAGMTIYEQYF

V gene: TRBV5-4
J gene: TRBJ1-2
clone size: NA
D gene: NA
CDR3 DNA: TGTGCCAGCAGCTCTTGGTCGAGTGGCTATGGCTACACCTTC
CDR3 protein: CASSSWSSGYGYTF

V gene: TRBV6-4
J gene: TRBJ2-6
clone size: once
D gene: TRBD1
CDR3 DNA: TGTGCCAGCAGTGAAACCGGGACAGGGTCCGTCCTGACTTTC
CDR3 protein: CASSETGTGSVLTF

V gene: TRBV9
J gene: TRBJ1-5
clone size: NA
D gene: NA
CDR3 DNA: TGTGCCAGCAGCGTAACCAGCGAGGGACAGCCCCAGCATTTT
CDR3 protein: CASSVTSEGQPQHF

V gene: TRBV14
J gene: TRBJ1-3
clone size: few
D gene: NA
CDR3 DNA: TGTGCCAGCAGCCAAGTTACGAGCCTCTCTGGAAACACCATATATTTT
CDR3 protein: CASSQVTSLSGNTIYF

V gene: TRBV27
J gene: TRBJ2-7
clone size: NA
D gene: NA
CDR3 DNA: TGTGCCAGCAGTCGAGGATCTACCTCCTACGAGCAGTACTTC
CDR3 protein: CASSRGSTSYEQYF

V gene: TRBV13
J gene: TRBJ2-1
clone size: NA
D gene: TRBD1
CDR3 DNA: TGTGCCAGCAGCAAAGGGGACAGACGTGAGCAGTTCTTC
CDR3 protein: CASSKGDRREQFF

V gene: TRBV19
J gene: TRBJ2-7
clone size: medium-sized
D gene: NA
CDR3 DNA: TGTGCCAGTCGGGATGGTGCCGAGCAGTACTTC
CDR3 protein: CASRDGAEQYF

V gene: TRBV4-3
J gene: TRBJ2-1
clone size: NA
D gene: TRBD2
CDR3 DNA: TGCGCCAGCAGCCAAGGGGGGACTAGCGGGGCCAATGAGCAGTTCTTC
CDR3 protein: CASSQGGTSGANEQFF

V gene: TRBV11-3
J gene: TRBJ1-1
clone size: NA
D gene: TRBD1
CDR3 DNA: TGTGCCAGCAGCTTACATTACAGGGGAAACACTGAAGCTTTCTTT
CDR3 protein: CASSLHYRGNTEAFF

V gene: TRBV6-4
J gene: TRBJ2-1
clone size: NA
D gene: TRBD2
CDR3 DNA: TGTGCCAGCAGTGACTCGACTAGCGGGGGGGCCAATGAGCAGTTCTTC
CDR3 protein: CASSDSTSGGANEQFF

V gene: TRBV6-6
J gene: TRBJ1-4
clone size: NA
D gene: NA
CDR3 DNA: TGTGCCAGCAGTTACTATACGGATGAAAAACTGTTTTTT
CDR3 protein: CASSYYTDEKLFF

V gene: TRBV29-1
J gene: TRBJ1-4
clone size: NA
D gene: TRBD1
CDR3 DNA: TGCAGCGTGGCCGGGACAGGGCCCCCTCTCGGCGAAAAACTGTTTTTT
CDR3 protein: CSVAGTGPPLGEKLFF

V gene: TRBV4-1
J gene: TRBJ1-1
clone size: NA
D gene: TRBD1
CDR3 DNA: TGCGCCAGCAGCCAAGAAGGGACAGTGAACACTGAAGCTTTCTTT
CDR3 protein: CASSQEGTVNTEAFF

V gene: TRBV7-3
J gene: TRBJ2-2
clone size: NA
D gene: TRBD1
CDR3 DNA: TGTGCCAGCAGCCGGACAGGGAACACCGGGGAGCTGTTTTTT
CDR3 protein: CASSRTGNTGELFF

V gene: TRBV6-1
J gene: TRBJ2-1
clone size: once
D gene: TRBD2
CDR3 DNA: TGTGCCAGCAGTTTAGCGGGGGTCTCCTACAATGAGCAGTTCTTC
CDR3 protein: CASSLAGVSYNEQFF

V gene: TRBV4-2
J gene: TRBJ2-2
clone size: NA
D gene: TRBD1
CDR3 DNA: TGTGCCAGCAGCACTAGGGGATCCCCGGGACAGGGGGCCGGGGAGCTGTTTTTT
CDR3 protein: CASSTRGSPGQGAGELFF

V gene: TRBV6-1
J gene: TRBJ2-1
clone size: NA
D gene: NA
CDR3 DNA: TGTGCCAGCGGTGCGCGGTCCTCCTACAATGAGCAGTTCTTC
CDR3 protein: CASGARSSYNEQFF

V gene: TRBV30
J gene: TRBJ2-7
clone size: NA
D gene: NA
CDR3 DNA: TGTGCCTTGGAGGGAAGCTCCTACGAGCAGTACTTC
CDR3 protein: CALEGSSYEQYF

V gene: TRBV7-6
J gene: TRBJ2-7
clone size: once
D gene: NA
CDR3 DNA: TGTGCCAGCAGCTCAACTCCGGGGGACCTTCTCTACGAGCAGTACTTC
CDR3 protein: CASSSTPGDLLYEQYF

V gene: TRBV6-4
J gene: TRBJ2-3
clone size: NA
D gene: TRBD1
CDR3 DNA: TGTGCCAGCAGTGATGGACAGGGAACAGATACGCAGTATTTT
CDR3 protein: CASSDGQGTDTQYF

V gene: TRBV5-6
J gene: TRBJ1-1
clone size: NA
D gene: NA
CDR3 DNA: TGTGCCAGCAGCCACAGCTATTTACTCACTGAAGCTTTCTTT
CDR3 protein: CASSHSYLLTEAFF

V gene: TRBV6-5
J gene: TRBJ1-1
clone size: NA
D gene: NA
CDR3 DNA: TGTGCCAGCAGCCCAGGTCCGAACACTGAAGCTTTCTTT
CDR3 protein: CASSPGPNTEAFF

V gene: TRBV7-7
J gene: TRBJ1-1
clone size: NA
D gene: NA
CDR3 DNA: TGTGCCAGCAGCATGGAGAGGGACACTGAAGCTTTCTTT
CDR3 protein: CASSMERDTEAFF

V gene: TRBV11-3
J gene: TRBJ2-7
clone size: NA
D gene: NA
CDR3 DNA: TGTGCCAGCAGCTTAGTAGGCTCTAGCTCCTACGAGCAGTACTTC
CDR3 protein: CASSLVGSSSYEQYF

V gene: TRBV6-5
J gene: TRBJ2-1
clone size: NA
D gene: NA
CDR3 DNA: TGTGCCAGCAGTTACTTCGGGGATTCGGACAATGAGCAGTTCTTC
CDR3 protein: CASSYFGDSDNEQFF

V gene: TRBV11-3
J gene: TRBJ1-5
clone size: NA
D gene: TRBD1
CDR3 DNA: TGTGCCAGCATCGGACAGGGGGCCCTGGGGCAGCCCCAGCATTTT
CDR3 protein: CASIGQGALGQPQHF

V gene: TRBV6-5
J gene: TRBJ2-7
clone size: NA
D gene: NA
CDR3 DNA: TGTGCCAGCATGGATTGGAGCGAGGGCTACGAGCAGTACTTC
CDR3 protein: CASMDWSEGYEQYF

V gene: TRBV27
J gene: TRBJ1-2
clone size: NA
D gene: TRBD1
CDR3 DNA: TGTGCCAGCAGTCTAGGGACAGGGGATGGCTACACCTTC
CDR3 protein: CASSLGTGDGYTF